Sequencing of this T cell receptor beta chain was carried out in a study of OX40 agonist ivuxolimab in advanced cancers. As for the study in general: The group had a mean age of about 60 years, ranged from roughly 23 to 85, and was around 82% male. Patients with prior anti-PD-1, anti-PD-L1 or anti-CTLA-4 therapy were eligible; 40% had some.

This CDR3 has 11 amino acids. Germline V gene sequence: CDR1 MNHEY, CDR2 SMNVEV (reference sequence). Trimming at V came to 6 bases and at J to 7 bases, leaving 0 bases not matched to a gene. The protocol was immunoSEQ multiplex PCR, while the TCRdb copy is restricted to in-frame clones and leaves out a portion. The data contain approximately 38,000 clones, about 90% of them seen just once; the ten biggest clones take up approximately 9.7%. Concerning this clone itself: Its target is unknown.

Baseline was the first blood sampling point, followed by cycle 4 day 1 and cycle 7 day 1. Study results and caveats: Still undetermined is the antigen specificity of the expanded peripheral T cells.

V and J are TRBV27 and TRBJ2-1, with 7 bases identical to TRBD2. Sequencing used CD4+ or CD8+ T cells sorted from blood, obtained in a trial of the OX40 agonist ivuxolimab. The clonotype comes from an adult with an advanced solid tumor such as melanoma, head and neck, liver or kidney cancer. The CDR3 protein is CASRAGNEQFF. For the CDR3, the DNA is TGTGCCAGCAGAGCGGGAAATGAGCAGTTCTTC.